The source of this T cell receptor beta chain is a study of graft-versus-host responses after intestinal transplantation. Overall study context: Uniformly, recipients were administered anti-thymocyte globulin induction with subsequent tacrolimus and steroids for three to four years. Study-wide results and caveats: Those patients showing graft-donor T cell macrochimerism displayed high graft-versus-host to host-versus-graft clonal ratios in allografts.

Comments on this clone: Its antigen is unidentified. This specimen includes other DNA sequences encoding the same CDR3.

The CDR3 contains 12 residues. V shed 4 bases and J shed 1 base, with 5 bases lying between them. The V gene's germline CDR1 is SGHRS and CDR2 YFSETQ. TCRdb's table, derived via immunoSEQ multiplex PCR, lists solely in-frame clones and lacks some. The sample lists tens of thousands of clones; 94% were seen once. The specimen comprised unstimulated CD4+ T cells sorted from spleen or lymph node cells, sampled before transplant. The rearrangement joins TRBV5-1 to TRBJ1-2; D is unresolved. The receptor comes from a human donor who was the organ donor for an intestinal transplant. The CDR3: CASSLDNYGYTF. The CDR3 nucleotides are TGCGCCAGCAGCCTGGATAACTATGGCTACACCTTC.